This T cell receptor (beta chain) was documented in a study of T cells after yellow fever vaccination. Study-level background: SMART-Seq v4 Ultra Low Input served to prepare low-cell-number fractions.

The CDR3 is made up of 13 amino acids. CDR1 is SGDLS and CDR2 is YYNGEE in the germline V gene. V was shortened by 0 bases and J by 0 bases, with 4 bases between the two germline ends. UMIs and a universal primer site were added when TCR cDNA was made by 5'RACE template switching. One entry per CDR3 protein results from TCRdb running MiXCR on the 5' RACE reads. The sample has under 600,000 distinct CDR3 sequences; 20% to 25% are singletons. In its sample, this clonotype was seen a few times. The antigen is not known. Whole-study results and caveats: The bulk population could contribute abundant contaminating clonotypes to FACS-sorted repertoires. Detected again after the booster were most primary-vaccination clones, at roughly 95% CD4 and around 91% CD8.

The receptor was derived from a man aged 18 to 35 who received the YFV17D yellow fever vaccine. The chain couples TRBV9 to TRBJ2-7; D not resolved. Sequenced here: PBMCs, sampled roughly 20 days after the first yellow fever vaccination. CDR3 residues: CASSVDPSYEQYF. The CDR3 DNA follows: TGTGCCAGCAGCGTAGATCCCTCCTACGAGCAGTACTTC. Combining the CDR3 with reference TRBV9 and TRBJ2-7 gives the whole variable domain DSGVTQTPKHLITATGQRVTLRCSPRSGDLSVYWYQQSLDQGLQFLIQYYNGEERAKGNILERFSAQQFPDLHSELNLSSLELGDSALYFCASSVDPSYEQYFGPGTRLTVT.